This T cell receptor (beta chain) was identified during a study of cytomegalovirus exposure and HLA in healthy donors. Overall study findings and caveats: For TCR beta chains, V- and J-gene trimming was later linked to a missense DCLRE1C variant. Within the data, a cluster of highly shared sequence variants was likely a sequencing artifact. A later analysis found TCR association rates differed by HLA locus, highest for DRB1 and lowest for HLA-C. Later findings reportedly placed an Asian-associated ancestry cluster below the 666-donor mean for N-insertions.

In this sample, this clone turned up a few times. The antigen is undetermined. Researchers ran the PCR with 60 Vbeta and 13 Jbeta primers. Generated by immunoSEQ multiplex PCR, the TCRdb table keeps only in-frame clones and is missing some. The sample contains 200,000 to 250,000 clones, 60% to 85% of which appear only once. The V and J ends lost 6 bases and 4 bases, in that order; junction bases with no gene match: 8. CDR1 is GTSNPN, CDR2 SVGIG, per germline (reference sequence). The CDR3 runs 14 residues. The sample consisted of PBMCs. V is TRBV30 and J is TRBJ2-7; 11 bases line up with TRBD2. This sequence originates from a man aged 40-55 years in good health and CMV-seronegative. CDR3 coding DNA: TGTGCCTGCACAAGGGGACTAGCGGCGTACGAGCAGTACTTC. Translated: CACTRGLAAYEQYF.